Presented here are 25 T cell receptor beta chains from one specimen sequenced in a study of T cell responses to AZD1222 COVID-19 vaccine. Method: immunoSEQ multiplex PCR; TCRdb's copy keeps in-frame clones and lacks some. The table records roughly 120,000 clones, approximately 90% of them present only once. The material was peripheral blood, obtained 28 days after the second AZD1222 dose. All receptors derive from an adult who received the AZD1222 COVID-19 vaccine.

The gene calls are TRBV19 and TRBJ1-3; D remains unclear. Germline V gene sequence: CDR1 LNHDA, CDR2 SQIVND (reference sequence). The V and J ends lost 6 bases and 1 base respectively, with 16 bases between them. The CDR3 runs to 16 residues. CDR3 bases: TGTGCCAGTAGCCCCGTCGAGGGAACATCTGGAAACACCATATATTTT. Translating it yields CASSPVEGTSGNTIYF.

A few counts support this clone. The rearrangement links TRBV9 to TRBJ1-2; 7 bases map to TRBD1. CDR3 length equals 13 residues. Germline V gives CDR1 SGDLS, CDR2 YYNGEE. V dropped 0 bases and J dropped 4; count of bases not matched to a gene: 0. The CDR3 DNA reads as TGTGCCAGCAGCGTAGACAGGGGCTATGGCTACACCTTC. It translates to CASSVDRGYGYTF. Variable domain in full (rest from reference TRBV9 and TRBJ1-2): DSGVTQTPKHLITATGQRVTLRCSPRSGDLSVYWYQQSLDQGLQFLIQYYNGEERAKGNILERFSAQQFPDLHSELNLSSLELGDSALYFCASSVDRGYGYTFGSGTRLTVV.

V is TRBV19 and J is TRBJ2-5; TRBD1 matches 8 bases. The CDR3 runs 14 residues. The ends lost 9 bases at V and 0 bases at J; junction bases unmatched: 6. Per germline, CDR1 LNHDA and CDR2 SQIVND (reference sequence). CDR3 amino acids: CASRGPTYQETQYF. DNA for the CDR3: TGTGCCAGCAGGGGGCCGACGTACCAAGAGACCCAGTACTTC.

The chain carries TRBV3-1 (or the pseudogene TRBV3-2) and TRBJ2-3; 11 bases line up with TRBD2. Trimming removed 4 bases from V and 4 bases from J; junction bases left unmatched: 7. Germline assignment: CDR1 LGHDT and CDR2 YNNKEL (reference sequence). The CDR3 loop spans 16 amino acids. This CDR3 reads CASSLGTSGWPDTQYF. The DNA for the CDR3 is TGTGCCAGCAGCCTGGGGACTAGCGGTTGGCCAGATACGCAGTATTTT.

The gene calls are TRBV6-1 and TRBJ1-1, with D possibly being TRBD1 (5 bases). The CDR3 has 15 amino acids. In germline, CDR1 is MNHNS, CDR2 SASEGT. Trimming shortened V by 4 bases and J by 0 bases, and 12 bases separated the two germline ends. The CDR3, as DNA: TGTGCCAGCAGTGCCCTGGGGCCCTTGAACACTGAAGCTTTCTTT. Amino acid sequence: CASSALGPLNTEAFF.

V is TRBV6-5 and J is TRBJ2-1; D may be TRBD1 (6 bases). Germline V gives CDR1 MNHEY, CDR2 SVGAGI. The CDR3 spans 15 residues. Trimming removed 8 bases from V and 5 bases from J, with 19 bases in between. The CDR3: CASVGAATGDNEQFF. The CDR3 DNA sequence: TGTGCCAGCGTGGGGGCAGCGACGGGTGACAATGAGCAGTTCTTC.

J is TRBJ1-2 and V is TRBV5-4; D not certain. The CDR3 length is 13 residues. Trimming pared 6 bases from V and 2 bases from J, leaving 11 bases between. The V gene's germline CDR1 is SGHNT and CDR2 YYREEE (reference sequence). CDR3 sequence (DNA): TGTGCCAGCAAGGAAGCCCCCAACTATGGCTACACCTTC. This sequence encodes CASKEAPNYGYTF.

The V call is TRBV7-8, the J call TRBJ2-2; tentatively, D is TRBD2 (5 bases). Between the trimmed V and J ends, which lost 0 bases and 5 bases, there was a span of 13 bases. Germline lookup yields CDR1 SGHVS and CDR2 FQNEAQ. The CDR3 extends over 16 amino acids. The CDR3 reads CASSLARWRGTGELFF. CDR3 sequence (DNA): TGTGCCAGCAGCTTAGCGCGCTGGAGAGGGACCGGGGAGCTGTTTTTT. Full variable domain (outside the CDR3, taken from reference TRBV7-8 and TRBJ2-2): GAGVSQSPRYKVAKRGQDVALRCDPISGHVSLFWYQQALGQGPEFLTYFQNEAQLDKSGLPSDRFFAERPEGSVSTLKIQRTQQEDSAVYLCASSLARWRGTGELFFGEGSRLTVL.

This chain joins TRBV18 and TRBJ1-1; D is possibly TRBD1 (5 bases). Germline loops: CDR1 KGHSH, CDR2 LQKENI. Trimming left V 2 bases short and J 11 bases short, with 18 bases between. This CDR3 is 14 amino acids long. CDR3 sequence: CASSPFGQGREAFF. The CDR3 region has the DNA TGTGCCAGCTCACCATTCGGGCAGGGTAGGGAGGCTTTCTTT.

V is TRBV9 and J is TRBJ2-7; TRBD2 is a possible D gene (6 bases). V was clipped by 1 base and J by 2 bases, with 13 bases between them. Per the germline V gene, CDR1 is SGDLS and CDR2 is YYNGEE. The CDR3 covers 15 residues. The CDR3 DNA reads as TGTGCCAGCAGCGTATCCGGGGACTCCACCTACGAGCAGTACTTC. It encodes CASSVSGDSTYEQYF.

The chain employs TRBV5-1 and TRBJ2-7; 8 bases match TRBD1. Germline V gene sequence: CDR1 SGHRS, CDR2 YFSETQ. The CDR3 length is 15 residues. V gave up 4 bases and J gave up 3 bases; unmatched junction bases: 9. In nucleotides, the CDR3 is TGCGCCAGCAGCCCCCCACAGGGGGGTCGCTACGAGCAGTACTTC. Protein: CASSPPQGGRYEQYF.

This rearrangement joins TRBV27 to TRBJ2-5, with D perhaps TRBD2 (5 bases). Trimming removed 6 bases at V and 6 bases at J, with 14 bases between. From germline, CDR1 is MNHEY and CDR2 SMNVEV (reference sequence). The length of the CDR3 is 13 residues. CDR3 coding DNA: TGTGCCAGCAGCTTTCGAGGGCTACAGACCCAGTACTTC. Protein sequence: CASSFRGLQTQYF.

For the CDR3, the DNA is TGCGCCAGCAGCAGGCGGACAGGGGTAAACACTGAAGCTTTCTTT. Protein product: CASSRRTGVNTEAFF. V is TRBV5-1 and J is TRBJ1-1; 9 bases are a match to TRBD1. The germline CDR1 and CDR2 sequences are SGHRS and YFSETQ. The CDR3 contains 15 residues. After removal of 4 bases from V and 2 bases from J, the junction contained 6 bases not matched to a gene.

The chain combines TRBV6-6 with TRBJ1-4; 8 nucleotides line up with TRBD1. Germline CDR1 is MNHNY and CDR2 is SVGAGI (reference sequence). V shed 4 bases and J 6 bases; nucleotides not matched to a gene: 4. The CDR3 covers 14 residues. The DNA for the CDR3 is TGTGCCAGCAGTTCCGGACAGGGCGATGAAAAACTGTTTTTT. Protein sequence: CASSSGQGDEKLFF.

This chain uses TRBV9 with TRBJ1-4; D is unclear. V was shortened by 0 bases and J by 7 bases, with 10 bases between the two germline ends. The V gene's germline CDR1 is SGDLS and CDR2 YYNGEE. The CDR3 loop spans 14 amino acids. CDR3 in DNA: TGTGCCAGCAGCGTAGGCCCGGCGGGTGAAAAACTGTTTTTT. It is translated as CASSVGPAGEKLFF.

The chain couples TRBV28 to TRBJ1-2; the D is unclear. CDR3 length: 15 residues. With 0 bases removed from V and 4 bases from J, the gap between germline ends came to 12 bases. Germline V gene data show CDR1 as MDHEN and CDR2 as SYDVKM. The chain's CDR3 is CASSLWERNVYGYTF. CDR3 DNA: TGTGCCAGCAGTTTATGGGAGCGGAACGTCTATGGCTACACCTTC.

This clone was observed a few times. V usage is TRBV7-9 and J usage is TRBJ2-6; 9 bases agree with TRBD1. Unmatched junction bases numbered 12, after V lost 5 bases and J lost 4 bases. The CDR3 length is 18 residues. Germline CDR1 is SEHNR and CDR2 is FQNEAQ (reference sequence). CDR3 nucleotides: TGTGCCAGCAGCCGCCGTTTGAGGACAGGGGTCGGGGCCAACGTCCTGACTTTC. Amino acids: CASSRRLRTGVGANVLTF.

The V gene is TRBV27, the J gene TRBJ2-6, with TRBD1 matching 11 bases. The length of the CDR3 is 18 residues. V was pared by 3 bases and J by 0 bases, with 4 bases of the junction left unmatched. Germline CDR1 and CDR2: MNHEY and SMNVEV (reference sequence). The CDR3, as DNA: TGTGCCAGCAGTTTGGGGACAGGGGGTCCCTCTGGGGCCAACGTCCTGACTTTC. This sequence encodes CASSLGTGGPSGANVLTF.

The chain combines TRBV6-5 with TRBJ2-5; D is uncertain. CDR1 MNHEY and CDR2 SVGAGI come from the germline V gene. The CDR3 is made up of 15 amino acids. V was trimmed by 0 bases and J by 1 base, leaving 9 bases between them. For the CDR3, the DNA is TGTGCCAGCAGTTACTCTATCACTCTCCAAGAGACCCAGTACTTC. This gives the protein CASSYSITLQETQYF.

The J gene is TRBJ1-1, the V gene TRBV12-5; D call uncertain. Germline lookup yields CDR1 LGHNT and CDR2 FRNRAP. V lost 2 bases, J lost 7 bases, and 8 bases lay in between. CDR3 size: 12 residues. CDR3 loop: CASGLPPGEAFF. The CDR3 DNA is TGTGCTAGTGGTTTGCCCCCAGGTGAAGCTTTCTTT.

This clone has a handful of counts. The CDR3 DNA reads TGTGCCAGCTCACCAAGGGAGGCACTAGACTCCTACGAGCAGTACTTC. Residues: CASSPREALDSYEQYF. The chain uses TRBV18 and TRBJ2-7, with D possibly matching TRBD2 (6 bases). Germline V gene lookup returns CDR1 KGHSH and CDR2 LQKENI. The ends were cut back, 2 bases at V and 0 bases at J, with 14 bases in the middle. The CDR3 totals 16 residues.

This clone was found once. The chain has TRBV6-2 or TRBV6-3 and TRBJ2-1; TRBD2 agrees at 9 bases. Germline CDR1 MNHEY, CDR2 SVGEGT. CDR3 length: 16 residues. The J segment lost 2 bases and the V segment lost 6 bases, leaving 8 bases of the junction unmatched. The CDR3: CASSPAQREAYNEQFF. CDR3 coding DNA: TGTGCCAGCAGCCCAGCTCAGCGGGAGGCCTACAATGAGCAGTTCTTC.

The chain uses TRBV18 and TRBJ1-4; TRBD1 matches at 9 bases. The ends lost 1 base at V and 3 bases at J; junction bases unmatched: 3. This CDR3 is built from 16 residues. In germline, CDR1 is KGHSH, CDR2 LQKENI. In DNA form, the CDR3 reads TGTGCCAGCTCACCACTGGGACAGGGAGCTAATGAAAAACTGTTTTTT. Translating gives CASSPLGQGANEKLFF.

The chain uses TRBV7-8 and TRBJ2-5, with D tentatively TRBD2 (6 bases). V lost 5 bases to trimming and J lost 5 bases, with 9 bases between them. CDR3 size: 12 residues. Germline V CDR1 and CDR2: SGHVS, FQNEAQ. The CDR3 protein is CASSQTRETQYF. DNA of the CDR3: TGTGCCAGCAGCCAGACTAGGGAGACCCAGTACTTC.

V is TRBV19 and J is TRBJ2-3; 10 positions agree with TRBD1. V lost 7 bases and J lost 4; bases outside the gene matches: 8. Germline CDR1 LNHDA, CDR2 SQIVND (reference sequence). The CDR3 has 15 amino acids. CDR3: CASNRIGQGADTQYF. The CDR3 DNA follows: TGTGCCAGTAATCGCATCGGACAGGGGGCAGATACGCAGTATTTT.